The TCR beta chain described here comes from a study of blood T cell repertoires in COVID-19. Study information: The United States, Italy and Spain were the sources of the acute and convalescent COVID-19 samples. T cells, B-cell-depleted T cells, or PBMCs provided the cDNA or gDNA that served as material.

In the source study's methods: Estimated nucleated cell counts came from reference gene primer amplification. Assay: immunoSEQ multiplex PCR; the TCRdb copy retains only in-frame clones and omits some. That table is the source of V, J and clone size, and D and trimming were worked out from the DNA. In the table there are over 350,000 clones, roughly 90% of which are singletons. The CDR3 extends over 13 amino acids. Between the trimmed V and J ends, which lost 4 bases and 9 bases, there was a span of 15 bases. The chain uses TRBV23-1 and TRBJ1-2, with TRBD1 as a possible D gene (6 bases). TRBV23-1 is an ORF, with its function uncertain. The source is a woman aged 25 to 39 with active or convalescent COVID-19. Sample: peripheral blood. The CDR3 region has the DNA TGCGCCAGCAGTCGGACAGCCCACGTAAGCTACACCTTC. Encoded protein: CASSRTAHVSYTF.